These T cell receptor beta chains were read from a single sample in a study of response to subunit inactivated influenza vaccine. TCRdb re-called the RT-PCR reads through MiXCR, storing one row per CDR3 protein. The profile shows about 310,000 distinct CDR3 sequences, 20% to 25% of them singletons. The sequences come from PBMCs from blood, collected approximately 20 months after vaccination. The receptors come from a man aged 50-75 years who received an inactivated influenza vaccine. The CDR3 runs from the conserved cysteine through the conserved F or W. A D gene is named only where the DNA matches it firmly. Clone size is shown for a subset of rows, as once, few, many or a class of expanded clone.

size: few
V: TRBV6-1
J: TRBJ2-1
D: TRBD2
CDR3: CASRAGGHNEQFF
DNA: TGTGCCAGCAGGGCGGGGGGGCACAATGAGCAGTTCTTC

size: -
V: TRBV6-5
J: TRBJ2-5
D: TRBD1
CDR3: CASSSPRDRGRETQYF
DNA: TGTGCCAGCAGTTCTCCTCGGGACAGGGGGAGGGAGACCCAGTACTTC

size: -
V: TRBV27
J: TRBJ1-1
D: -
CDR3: CASSINGQLMNTEAFF
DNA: TGTGCCAGCAGTATAAATGGACAGCTGATGAACACTGAAGCTTTCTTT

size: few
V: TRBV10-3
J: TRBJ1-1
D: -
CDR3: CAISNSGEAFF
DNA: TGTGCCATCAGTAATTCAGGAGAAGCTTTCTTT

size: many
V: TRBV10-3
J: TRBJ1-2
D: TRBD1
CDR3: CAISEQGAAYGYTF
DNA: TGTGCCATCAGTGAACAGGGGGCTGCCTATGGCTACACCTTC

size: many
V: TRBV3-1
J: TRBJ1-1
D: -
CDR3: CASSPTWGTEAFF
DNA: TGTGCCAGCAGCCCAACATGGGGCACTGAAGCTTTCTTT

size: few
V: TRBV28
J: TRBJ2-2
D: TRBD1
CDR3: CASGQAINTGELFF
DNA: TGTGCCAGCGGACAGGCGATCAACACCGGGGAGCTGTTTTTT

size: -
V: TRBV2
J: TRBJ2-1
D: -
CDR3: CASRTDDGPQFF
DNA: TGTGCCAGCAGAACCGACGACGGCCCACAGTTCTTC

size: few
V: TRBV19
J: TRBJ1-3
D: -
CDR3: CASTTGTFNTIYF
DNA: TGTGCCAGTACGACCGGGACTTTCAACACCATATATTTT

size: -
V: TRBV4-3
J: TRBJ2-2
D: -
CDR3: CASSQAGFAGELFF
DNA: TGCGCCAGCAGCCAAGCGGGTTTCGCCGGGGAGCTGTTTTTT

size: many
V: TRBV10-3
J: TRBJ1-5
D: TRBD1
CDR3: CAISEQGARQPQHF
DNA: TGTGCCATCAGTGAACAGGGGGCGAGGCAGCCCCAGCATTTT

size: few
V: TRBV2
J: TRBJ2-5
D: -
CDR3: CASSGVPQETQYF
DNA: TGTGCCAGCAGCGGGGTCCCGCAAGAGACCCAGTACTTC

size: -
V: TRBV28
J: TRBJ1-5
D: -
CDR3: CASSPRNLLYSNQPQHF
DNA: TGTGCCAGCAGTCCGCGCAACTTATTATATAGCAATCAGCCCCAGCATTTT

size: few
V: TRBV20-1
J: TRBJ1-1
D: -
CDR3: CSAREGVWTEAFF
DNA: TGCAGTGCTAGAGAGGGGGTATGGACTGAAGCTTTCTTT

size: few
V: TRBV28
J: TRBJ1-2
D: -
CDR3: CASSRADYGYTF
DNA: TGTGCCAGCAGCCGGGCCGACTATGGCTACACCTTC

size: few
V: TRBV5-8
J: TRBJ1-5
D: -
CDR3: CASSSRTSLGNSNQPQHF
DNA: TGTGCCAGCAGCTCACGGACCTCTTTGGGGAATAGCAATCAGCCCCAGCATTTT

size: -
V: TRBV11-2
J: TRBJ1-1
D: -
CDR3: CASSLYTGYQNTEAFF
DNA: TGTGCCAGCAGCTTATACACAGGGTATCAGAACACTGAAGCTTTCTTT

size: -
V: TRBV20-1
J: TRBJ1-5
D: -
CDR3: CSASQGPILQHF
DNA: TGCAGTGCTAGTCAGGGGCCAATCCTCCAGCATTTT

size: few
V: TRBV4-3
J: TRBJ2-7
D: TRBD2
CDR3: CASSQGTSGRAHEQYF
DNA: TGCGCCAGCAGCCAAGGGACTAGCGGGAGGGCCCACGAGCAGTACTTC

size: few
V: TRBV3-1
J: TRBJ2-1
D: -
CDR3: CASSPGTNSYNEQFF
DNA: TGTGCCAGCAGCCCAGGGACCAACTCCTACAATGAGCAGTTCTTC

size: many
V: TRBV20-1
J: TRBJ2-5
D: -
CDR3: CSDTRQAQETQYF
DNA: TGCAGTGATACCAGGCAAGCACAAGAGACCCAGTACTTC

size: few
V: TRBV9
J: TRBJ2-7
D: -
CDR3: CASSVDEGRGNYEQYF
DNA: TGTGCCAGCAGCGTAGACGAGGGGAGGGGGAACTACGAGCAGTACTTC

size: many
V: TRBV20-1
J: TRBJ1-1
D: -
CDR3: CSARTGGRRTEAFF
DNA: TGCAGTGCCCGGACCGGGGGGCGTAGGACTGAAGCTTTCTTT

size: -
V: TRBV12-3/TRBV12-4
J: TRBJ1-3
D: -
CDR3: CASREGQPAGTIYF
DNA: TGTGCCAGCAGGGAGGGACAACCTGCGGGCACCATATATTTT

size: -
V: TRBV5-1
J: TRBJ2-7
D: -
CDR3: CASSFNGDGGSYEQYF
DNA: TGCGCCAGCAGCTTCAACGGGGACGGAGGTTCCTACGAGCAGTACTTC

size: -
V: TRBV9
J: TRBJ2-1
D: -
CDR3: CASSVAGGLYNEQFF
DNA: TGTGCCAGCAGCGTAGCTGGTGGACTCTACAATGAGCAGTTCTTC

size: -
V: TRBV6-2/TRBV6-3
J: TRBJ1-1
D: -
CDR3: CASTRPRGAAEAFF
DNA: TGTGCCAGCACCCGACCGCGAGGGGCCGCGGAAGCTTTCTTT

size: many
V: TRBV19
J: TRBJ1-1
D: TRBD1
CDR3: CASSVGQGARTEAFF
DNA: TGTGCCAGTAGCGTCGGACAGGGGGCGAGGACTGAAGCTTTCTTT

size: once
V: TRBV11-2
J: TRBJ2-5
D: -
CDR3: CASSPSQGETQYF
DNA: TGTGCCAGCAGCCCTAGCCAGGGGGAGACCCAGTACTTC

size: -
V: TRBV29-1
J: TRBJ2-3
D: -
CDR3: CSVLRADTQYF
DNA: TGCAGCGTCCTGAGGGCAGATACGCAGTATTTT

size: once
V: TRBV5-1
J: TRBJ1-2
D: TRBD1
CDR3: CASSVGTGAQANYGYTF
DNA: TGCGCCAGCAGCGTCGGGACAGGGGCCCAAGCTAACTATGGCTACACCTTC

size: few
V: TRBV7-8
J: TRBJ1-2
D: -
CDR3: CASSLTQSRVSYTF
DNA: TGTGCCAGCAGCCTTACACAGAGCAGGGTCAGCTACACCTTC

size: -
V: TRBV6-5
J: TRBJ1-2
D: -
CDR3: CASRYLVRLGYGYTF
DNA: TGTGCCAGCAGGTACCTTGTGCGGTTAGGATATGGCTACACCTTC

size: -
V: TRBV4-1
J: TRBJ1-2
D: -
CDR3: CASSQGLDTYGYTF
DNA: TGCGCCAGCAGCCAGGGGCTCGACACCTATGGCTACACCTTC

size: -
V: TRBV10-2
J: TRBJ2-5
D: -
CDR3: CASSEWAASYQETQYF
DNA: TGCGCCAGCAGTGAGTGGGCAGCCAGCTACCAAGAGACCCAGTACTTC

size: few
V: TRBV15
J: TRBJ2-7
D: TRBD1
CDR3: CATSRVRQGNSYEQYF
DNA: TGTGCCACCAGCAGAGTGAGACAGGGCAACTCCTACGAGCAGTACTTC

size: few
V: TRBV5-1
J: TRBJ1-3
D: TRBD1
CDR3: CASSRLATGGSSGNTIYF
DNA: TGCGCCAGCAGCCGGCTCGCGACAGGGGGGAGCTCTGGAAACACCATATATTTT

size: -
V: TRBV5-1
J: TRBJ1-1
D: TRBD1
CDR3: CASSHGQGEAFF
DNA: TGCGCCAGCAGCCATGGACAGGGTGAAGCTTTCTTT

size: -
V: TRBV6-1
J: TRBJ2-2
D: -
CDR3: CASKVIAGELFF
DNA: TGTGCCAGCAAGGTGATTGCCGGGGAGCTGTTTTTT

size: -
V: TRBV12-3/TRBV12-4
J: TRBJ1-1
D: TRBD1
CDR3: CASSFGRGRTEAFF
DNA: TGTGCCAGCAGTTTTGGTAGGGGGCGGACTGAAGCTTTCTTT

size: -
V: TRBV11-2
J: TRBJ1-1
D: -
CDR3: CASSLDLQTEAFF
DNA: TGTGCCAGCAGCTTAGATCTCCAGACTGAAGCTTTCTTT

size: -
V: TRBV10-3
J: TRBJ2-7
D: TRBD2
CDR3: CATKQTYGTSGRAAYEQYF
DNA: TGTGCCACTAAACAAACCTATGGGACTAGCGGGAGGGCCGCCTACGAGCAGTACTTC

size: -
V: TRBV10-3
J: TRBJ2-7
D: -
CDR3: CAISEGTQLYEQYF
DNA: TGTGCCATCAGTGAGGGGACCCAACTGTACGAGCAGTACTTC

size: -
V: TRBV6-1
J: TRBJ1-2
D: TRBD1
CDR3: CASHGTGFYGYTF
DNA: TGTGCCAGCCATGGGACAGGGTTCTATGGCTACACCTTC

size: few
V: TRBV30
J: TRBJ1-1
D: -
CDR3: CAWSVWKDTEAFF
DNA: TGTGCCTGGAGTGTATGGAAGGACACTGAAGCTTTCTTT

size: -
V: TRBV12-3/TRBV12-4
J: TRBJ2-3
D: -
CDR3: CASGDTRGTDTQYF
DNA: TGTGCCAGCGGTGACACCCGAGGCACAGATACGCAGTATTTT

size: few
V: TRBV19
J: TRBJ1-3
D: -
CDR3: CASKDSTYRNTIYF
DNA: TGTGCCAGTAAGGACAGTACTTACCGAAACACCATATATTTT

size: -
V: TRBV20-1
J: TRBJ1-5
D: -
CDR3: CSASPGVGNQPQHF
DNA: TGCAGTGCTTCTCCAGGGGTAGGAAATCAGCCCCAGCATTTT

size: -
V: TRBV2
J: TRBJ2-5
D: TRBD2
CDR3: CASSEGGWTAGVLETQHF
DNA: TGTGCCAGCAGTGAAGGCGGATGGACCGCGGGAGTGCTAGAGACCCAGCACTTC